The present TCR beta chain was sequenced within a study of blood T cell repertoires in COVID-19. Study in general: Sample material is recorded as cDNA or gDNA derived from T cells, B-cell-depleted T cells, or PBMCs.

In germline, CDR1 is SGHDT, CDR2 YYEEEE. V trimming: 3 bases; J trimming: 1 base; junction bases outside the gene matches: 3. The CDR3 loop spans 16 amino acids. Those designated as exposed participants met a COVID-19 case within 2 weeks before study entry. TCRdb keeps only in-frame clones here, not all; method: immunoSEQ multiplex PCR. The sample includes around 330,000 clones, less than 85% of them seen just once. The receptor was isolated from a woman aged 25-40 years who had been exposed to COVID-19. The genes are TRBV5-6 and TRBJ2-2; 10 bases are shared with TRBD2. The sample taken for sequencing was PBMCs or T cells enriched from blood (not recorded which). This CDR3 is CASSWGLAKNTGELFF. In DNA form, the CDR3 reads TGTGCCAGCAGCTGGGGACTAGCGAAGAACACCGGGGAGCTGTTTTTT.